A single sample is the source of the 17 T cell receptor beta chains below, sequenced in a study of blood T cell repertoires in COVID-19. Assay used: immunoSEQ multiplex PCR; TCRdb lists only in-frame clones, some missing. The repertoire includes almost 100,000 clones, roughly 86% of them detected once, and approximately 10% sits in the top ten. The sample comprised peripheral blood. The origin of the receptors is a man aged 50-60 years with acute or convalescent COVID-19.

The V gene is TRBV24-1, the J gene TRBJ2-5, with TRBD2 matching 8 bases. This CDR3 comprises 14 residues. In germline, CDR1 is KGHDR, CDR2 SFDVKD. V lost 6 bases and J lost 2; bases outside the gene matches: 4. In DNA form, the CDR3 reads TGTGCCACCAGTACGGGAGGGATACAAGAGACCCAGTACTTC. This codes for CATSTGGIQETQYF.

The V call is TRBV5-1, the J call TRBJ2-2; D is perhaps TRBD2 (5 bases). This CDR3 comprises 17 residues. CDR1 and CDR2 from the germline V gene are SGHRS and YFSETQ. V lost 6 bases and J lost 6, with 24 bases in between. CDR3 in DNA: TGCGCCAGCACCTCCCAGGCGGGTATCCTCCCCGCCGGGGAGCTGTTTTTT. It is translated as CASTSQAGILPAGELFF.

The CDR3 protein is CATSEYGGSGDTYEQYF. Written as DNA, the CDR3 is TGTGCCACCAGCGAGTATGGAGGCTCAGGTGATACCTACGAGCAGTACTTC. The chain employs TRBV24-1 and TRBJ2-7; D perhaps matches TRBD2 (5 bases). The CDR3 sequence is 17 residues long. CDR1 and CDR2 from the germline V gene are KGHDR and SFDVKD. V lost 7 bases and J lost 2, with 23 bases in between.

In its sample, this clone was seen once. V gene TRBV5-6 combines with J gene TRBJ2-1; possible D gene TRBD2, 6 bases. The V gene lost 0 bases and the J gene lost 5 bases, with 9 bases spanning the gap. This CDR3 contains 14 residues. Germline V gene sequence: CDR1 SGHDT, CDR2 YYEEEE. CDR3 in DNA: TGTGCCAGCAGCTTGGCGGACTATAACAATGAGCAGTTCTTC. Its protein is CASSLADYNNEQFF. Full variable domain (remainder filled in from reference TRBV5-6 and TRBJ2-1): DAGVTQSPTHLIKTRGQQVTLRCSPKSGHDTVSWYQQALGQGPQFIFQYYEEEERQRGNFPDRFSGHQFPNYSSELNVNALLLGDSALYLCASSLADYNNEQFFGPGTRLTVL.

This CDR3 reads CASSLGSGVSYEQYF. The CDR3, as DNA: TGTGCCAGCAGCTTAGGTAGCGGTGTCTCCTACGAGCAGTACTTC. The chain is built from TRBV11-2 and TRBJ2-7; D may be TRBD2 (6 bases). The CDR3 spans 15 residues. Germline lookup yields CDR1 SGHAT and CDR2 FQNNGV. Trimming removed 1 base from V and 0 bases from J, with 10 bases in between.

CDR3 coding DNA: TGTGCCAGCAGCGTACAGGGGGCAACAGATACGCAGTATTTT. Its translation: CASSVQGATDTQYF. The chain carries TRBV9 and TRBJ2-3, with 8 bases aligning to TRBD1. V was pared by 1 base and J by 3 bases, with 1 base of the junction left unmatched. Germline assignment: CDR1 SGDLS and CDR2 YYNGEE. The CDR3 runs 14 residues.

Here the CDR3 reads CASSQLATRYNEQFF. The CDR3 DNA reads TGTGCCAGCAGCCAGCTAGCAACCAGGTACAATGAGCAGTTCTTC. This chain uses TRBV4-2 with TRBJ2-1; the D gene is possibly TRBD2 (5 bases). CDR1 and CDR2 from the germline V gene are LGHNA and YNFKEQ. The germline V and J ends were trimmed by 3 bases and 4 bases, with 13 bases remaining between them. The CDR3 runs to 15 residues.

This rearrangement joins TRBV28 to TRBJ2-7, with TRBD2 matching 12 bases. J gave up 5 bases and V 6 bases, and 5 bases lay outside the gene matches. The CDR3 is made up of 14 amino acids. The germline gives CDR1 MDHEN, CDR2 SYDVKM. This CDR3 reads CASRTLAGGHEQYF. In nucleotides, the CDR3 is TGTGCCAGCAGAACACTAGCGGGAGGCCACGAGCAGTACTTC.

This chain links TRBV5-1 with TRBJ2-7, with 10 bases matching TRBD1. V lost 1 base, J lost 6 bases, and 4 bases stayed unmatched. This CDR3 spans 14 amino acids. CDR1 and CDR2 (germline): SGHRS, YFSETQ. CDR3 coding DNA: TGCGCCAGCAGCTTGATGGGACAGGGGCGCGAGCAGTACTTC. Amino acids: CASSLMGQGREQYF.

The genes are TRBV19 and TRBJ1-5; no definite D call. V was trimmed by 3 bases and J by 2 bases, leaving 14 bases between them. The germline gives CDR1 LNHDA, CDR2 SQIVND (reference sequence). There are 16 residues in the CDR3. The CDR3 sequence: CASSMPSPEGNQPQHF. CDR3 coding DNA: TGTGCCAGTAGTATGCCTTCCCCGGAGGGCAATCAGCCCCAGCATTTT.

The gene calls are TRBV21-1 and TRBJ2-5; TRBD2 is the table's D call and was not checked against the DNA. TRBV21-1 is recorded as a pseudogene. The CDR3 extends over 14 amino acids. The CDR3 protein is CASSKVETSDGEDF. The CDR3 nucleotides are TGTGCCAGCAGCAAAGTCGAAACTAGCGATGGTGAGGACTTC.

The J gene is TRBJ1-1, the V gene TRBV5-1, with 8 bases aligning to TRBD1. This CDR3 has 16 residues. Looked up from germline, CDR1 is SGHRS and CDR2 is YFSETQ. The V gene end was trimmed by 0 bases and the J gene end by 1 base; junction bases not matched to a gene: 5. In DNA form, the CDR3 reads TGCGCCAGCAGCTTGGATGGGACAGGATCGAACACTGAAGCTTTCTTT. Translation: CASSLDGTGSNTEAFF.

The chain combines TRBV5-6 with TRBJ2-1; TRBD2 might be the D (6 bases). Germline CDR1 reads SGHDT; CDR2 reads YYEEEE. V was cut by 5 bases and J by 14 bases, with 20 bases left in between. The CDR3 has 13 residues. The CDR3 coding sequence is TGTGCCAGCAGGCATCGGGAGACAATGAGGGAGTTCTTC. Protein sequence: CASRHRETMREFF.

This chain uses TRBV19 with TRBJ2-6; D might be TRBD2 (5 bases). Trimming left V 6 bases short and J 4 bases short, with 10 bases between. From germline, CDR1 is LNHDA and CDR2 SQIVND (reference sequence). The CDR3 sequence is 14 residues long. DNA of the CDR3: TGTGCCAGTAGACCGGGATCCGGGGCCAACGTCCTGACTTTC. As protein: CASRPGSGANVLTF.

The chain couples TRBV5-1 to TRBJ2-1; 7 bases are a match to TRBD2. The V segment lost 3 bases and the J segment 0 bases; nucleotides outside the gene matches: 3. This CDR3 is built from 15 residues. Germline lookup yields CDR1 SGHRS and CDR2 YFSETQ. This CDR3 is CASSSGGSSYNEQFF. The DNA for the CDR3 is TGCGCCAGCAGCTCGGGAGGAAGCTCCTACAATGAGCAGTTCTTC.

The V and J genes are TRBV4-2 and TRBJ1-1; a weak D match, TRBD1 (5 bases). This CDR3 region has 14 residues. V dropped 3 bases and J dropped 2 bases, with 10 bases sitting between them. Germline assignment: CDR1 LGHNA and CDR2 YNFKEQ. CDR3 sequence reads: CASSQGRENTEAFF. DNA of the CDR3: TGTGCCAGCAGCCAGGGCAGGGAAAACACTGAAGCTTTCTTT.

The chain combines TRBV5-3 with TRBJ2-3; possible D gene TRBD1, 5 bases. TRBV5-3 is treated as an ORF (open reading frame) with a function not yet certain. V gave up 2 bases and J gave up 1 base, with 11 bases separating them. There are 15 residues in the CDR3. DNA of the CDR3: TGTGCCAGAAGCTTCTCCAGGGTCGGCACAGATACGCAGTATTTT. It yields the protein CARSFSRVGTDTQYF.